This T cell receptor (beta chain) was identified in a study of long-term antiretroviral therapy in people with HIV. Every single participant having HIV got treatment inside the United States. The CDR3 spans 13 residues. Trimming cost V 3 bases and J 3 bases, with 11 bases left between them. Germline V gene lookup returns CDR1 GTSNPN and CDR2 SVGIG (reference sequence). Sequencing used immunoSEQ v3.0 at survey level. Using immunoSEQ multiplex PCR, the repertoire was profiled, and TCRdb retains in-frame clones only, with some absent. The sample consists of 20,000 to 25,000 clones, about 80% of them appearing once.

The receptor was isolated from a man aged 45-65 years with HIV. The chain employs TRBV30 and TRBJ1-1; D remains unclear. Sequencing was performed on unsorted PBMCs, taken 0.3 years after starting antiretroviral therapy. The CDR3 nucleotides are TGTGCCTGGAGAGACGACGCATACACTGAAGCTTTCTTT. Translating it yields CAWRDDAYTEAFF. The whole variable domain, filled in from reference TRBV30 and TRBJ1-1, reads SQTIHQWPATLVQPVGSPLSLECTVEGTSNPNLYWYRQAAGRGLQLLFYSVGIGQISSEVPQNLSASRPQDRQFILSSKKLLLSDSGFYLCAWRDDAYTEAFFGQGTRLTVV.